This T cell receptor beta chain was documented in a study of blood T cells in healthy people across ages. A second about 6 to 11 cycle PCR used barcoded and J-beta primers. Every single cDNA molecule received a tag from a template-switch adaptor with 12 random nucleotides. TCRdb re-called the 5' RACE reads with MiXCR, one entry per CDR3 protein. Altogether roughly 700,000 distinct CDR3 sequences are present, about 34% being singletons, with the ten largest covering about 16%. The germline CDR1 and CDR2 sequences are SGHTA and FQGNSA. V was pared by 3 bases and J by 9 bases, with 4 bases of the junction left unmatched. The CDR3 runs 14 residues. Notes on the study in general: The study could not conclusively compare naive and antigen-experienced cells, given its unsorted PBMCs. Per million T cells, TCR beta diversity dropped roughly linearly as age increased.

This clonotype was counted ten times or more. The antigen is undetermined. The sequence was obtained from a woman at least 80 years old in good health. The specimen sequenced was blood. V usage is TRBV7-2 and J usage is TRBJ2-1; 11 positions match TRBD2. The CDR3 bases are TGTGCCAGCAGCTTGCTAGCGGGGGGTGGTGAGCAGTTCTTC. This translates into CASSLLAGGGEQFF.